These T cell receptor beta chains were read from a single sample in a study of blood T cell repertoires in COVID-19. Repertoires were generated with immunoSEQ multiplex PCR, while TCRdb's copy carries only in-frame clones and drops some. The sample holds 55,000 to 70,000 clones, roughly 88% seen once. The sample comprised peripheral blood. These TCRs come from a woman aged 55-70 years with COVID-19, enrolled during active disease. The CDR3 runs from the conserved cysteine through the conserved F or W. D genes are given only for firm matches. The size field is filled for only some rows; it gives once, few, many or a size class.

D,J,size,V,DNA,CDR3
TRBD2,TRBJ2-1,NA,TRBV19,TGTGCCAGTAGTATAAGCCTAGCGGGACACCTCAATGAGCAGTTCTTC,CASSISLAGHLNEQFF
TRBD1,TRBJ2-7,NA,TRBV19,TGTGCCAGTAGTATAGATGGCCTACTTAGCGGACAGGGAGGGCAGTACTTC,CASSIDGLLSGQGGQYF
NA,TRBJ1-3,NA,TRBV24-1,TGTGCCACCAGTGATTTGCCCACGGTTGGAAACACCATATATTTT,CATSDLPTVGNTIYF
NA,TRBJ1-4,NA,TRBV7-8,TGTGCCAGCAGCTTAGGCAGGGCCACTAATGAAAAACTGTTTTTT,CASSLGRATNEKLFF
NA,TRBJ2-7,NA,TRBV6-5,TGTGCCAGCAGTTACGCCCAGGACGAGCAGTACTTC,CASSYAQDEQYF
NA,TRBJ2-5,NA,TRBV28,TGTGCCAGCAGTTTACCTACTAGTCTCCAAGAGACCCAGTACTTC,CASSLPTSLQETQYF
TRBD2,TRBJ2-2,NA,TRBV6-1,TGTGCCAGCAGTGGATGGGCCAGCGGGAATACCGGGGAGCTGTTTTTT,CASSGWASGNTGELFF
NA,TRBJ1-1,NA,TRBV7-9,TGTGCCAGCAGCCCCACCGGACGGGACTGGAACACTGAAGCTTTCTTT,CASSPTGRDWNTEAFF
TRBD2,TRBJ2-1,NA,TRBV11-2,TGTGCCAGCAGCCTCCCAGGTAGCGGGGTTACCTACAATGAGCAGTTCTTC,CASSLPGSGVTYNEQFF
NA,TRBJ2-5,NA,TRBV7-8,TGTGCCAGCAGCTTAGGGACAAATCAAGAGACCCAGTACTTC,CASSLGTNQETQYF
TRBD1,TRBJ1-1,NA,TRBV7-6,TGTGCCAGCAGCTTAGTAGGACAGGGGAACACTGAAGCTTTCTTT,CASSLVGQGNTEAFF
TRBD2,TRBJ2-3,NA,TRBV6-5,TGTGCCAGCAGTTACTCGTTGAGACTAGCGATAAATACGCAGTATTTT,CASSYSLRLAINTQYF
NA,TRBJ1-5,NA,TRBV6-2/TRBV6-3,TGTGCCAGCAGTTACTACAGGGAAGGTCAGCCCCAGCATTTT,CASSYYREGQPQHF
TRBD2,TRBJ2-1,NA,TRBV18,TGTGCCAGCTCACCACTAGCGGGAGAAGCTAATGAGCAGTTCTTC,CASSPLAGEANEQFF
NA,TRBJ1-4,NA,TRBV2,TGTGCCAGCAGTCTTCGACCGGAGAATGAAAAACTGTTTTTT,CASSLRPENEKLFF
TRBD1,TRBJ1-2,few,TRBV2,TGTGCCAGCAGCTCACAGGGGGTTGGCTACACCTTC,CASSSQGVGYTF
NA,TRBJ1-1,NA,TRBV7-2,TGTGCCAGCAGCTTAGCGGGGGGACACACTGAAGCTTTCTTT,CASSLAGGHTEAFF